What follows are 26 T cell receptor beta chains derived from one specimen sequenced in a study of blood T cells in healthy people across ages. A second 7 to 11 cycle PCR used barcoded and J-beta primers. TCRdb ran MiXCR on the 5' RACE reads and lists one entry per CDR3 protein. The table shows about 760,000 distinct CDR3 sequences, with 20% to 25% occurring only once. These records were also assigned to another study, of T cells of mothers and their children.

The source material was blood. Receptors originate from a boy aged 10-17 years in good health.

This clonotype was seen more than once but under ten times. Here the CDR3 DNA reads TGTGCCAGCAGTTTAGCGGGGGCGGGAGGGTCGTACGAGCAGTACTTC. It is translated as CASSLAGAGGSYEQYF. The V call is TRBV12-3 or TRBV12-4, the J call TRBJ2-7; 9 bases fit TRBD2. The CDR3 is 16 amino acids. Trimming removed 0 bases from V and 4 bases from J; junction bases left unmatched: 7.

The chain is built from TRBV7-3 and TRBJ2-2; 7 positions match TRBD2. The CDR3 is 15 amino acids. Germline-derived CDR1 and CDR2 are SGHTA and FQGTGA. V dropped 2 bases and J dropped 10; count of bases not matched to a gene: 10. CDR3 in amino acids: CASSLHGRNEEELFF. CDR3 bases: TGTGCCAGCAGCTTACACGGGAGGAATGAGGAGGAGCTGTTTTTT.

In the case of this clonotype: Mismatch with germline at one junction end may stem from a read error. The chain is built from TRBV20-1 and TRBJ2-4; 10 nucleotides agree with TRBD2. The CDR3 length is 14 residues. Germline V gives CDR1 DFQATT, CDR2 SNEGSKA (reference sequence). CDR3: CSAREGTSGVYQCF. The CDR3 bases are TGCAGTGCTAGAGAGGGCACTAGCGGGGTTTATCAGTGCTTC.

This clonotype was observed a few times. The rearrangement joins TRBV20-1 to TRBJ1-1; a possible D gene is TRBD1 (5 bases). Deletions cut 5 bases from V and 0 bases from J, with 16 bases between. The CDR3 runs 15 residues. Germline V CDR1 and CDR2: DFQATT, SNEGSKA (reference sequence). CDR3 residues: CSAHPDTEMNTEAFF. CDR3 coding DNA: TGCAGTGCTCATCCGGACACGGAGATGAACACTGAAGCTTTCTTT.

This clonotype was counted a few times. The rearrangement links TRBV28 to TRBJ1-2; D call uncertain. V was pared by 4 bases and J by 5 bases, with 5 bases between. Germline V CDR1 and CDR2: MDHEN, SYDVKM. The CDR3 sequence is 11 residues long. This chain's CDR3 is CASSSQYGYTF. The CDR3 DNA follows: TGTGCCAGCAGTTCCCAGTATGGCTACACCTTC.

The CDR3 DNA reads TGCAGCGTTGGAGGGGGCAATCAGCCCCAGCATTTT. It codes for CSVGGGNQPQHF. The rearrangement joins TRBV29-1 to TRBJ1-5; perhaps TRBD1 as D (5 bases). V lost 4 bases and J 2 bases, leaving 6 bases between the germline ends. The germline CDR1 and CDR2 sequences are SQVTM and ANQGSEA. The CDR3 sequence is 12 residues long.

There are a few counts of this clonotype. The V call is TRBV5-1, the J call TRBJ2-1; no reliable D call. Trimming cost V 0 bases and J 5 bases, with 15 bases left between them. The CDR3 extends over 16 amino acids. CDR1 is SGHRS, CDR2 YFSETQ, per germline. The CDR3 region has the DNA TGCGCCAGCAGCTTGGGACGGTGGATAGGCCACAATGAGCAGTTCTTC. Residues: CASSLGRWIGHNEQFF.

This clonotype has a handful of counts. The CDR3 here is CASSFGGKNTGELFF. DNA of the CDR3: TGCGCCAGCAGCTTTGGGGGGAAGAACACCGGGGAGCTGTTTTTT. This sequence joins TRBV5-1 and TRBJ2-2; TRBD2 is a possible D gene (6 bases). Germline V gene sequence: CDR1 SGHRS, CDR2 YFSETQ. This CDR3 region has 15 residues. Trimming left V 2 bases short and J 1 base short, with 9 bases between.

This clonotype came up a few times. The chain carries TRBV7-9 and TRBJ2-5; 9 bases are a match to TRBD2. Germline trimming cut 8 bases from V and 11 bases from J; bases unmatched to any gene: 18. Germline V lookup: CDR1 SEHNR, CDR2 FQNEAQ (reference sequence). This CDR3 has 15 residues. For the CDR3, the DNA is TGTGCCAGCCTCCACGGAGCGGGAGGTCCTTATGGGCAGTACTTC. Protein sequence: CASLHGAGGPYGQYF. The variable domain in full, completed from reference TRBV7-9 and TRBJ2-5, reads DTGVSQNPRHKITKRGQNVTFRCDPISEHNRLYWYRQTLGQGPEFLTYFQNEAQLEKSRLLSDRFSAERPKGSFSTLEIQRTEQGDSAMYLCASLHGAGGPYGQYFGPGTRLLVL.

On this clonotype itself: At one of its ends the junction is not consistent with the germline gene, which may arise from a read error. V gene TRBV29-1 combines with J gene TRBJ2-1; 9 nucleotides line up with TRBD2. The length of the CDR3 is 17 residues. Germline V CDR1 and CDR2: SQVTM, ANQGSEA. The CDR3 reads CSVEAASGASSYNGQFF. The CDR3 coding sequence is TGCAGCGTTGAAGCGGCTAGCGGGGCAAGCTCCTACAATGGGCAGTTCTTC.

The chain recombines TRBV20-1 with TRBJ2-6, with D unresolved. The ends were cut back, 2 bases at V and 3 bases at J, with 8 bases in the middle. The CDR3 length is 14 residues. CDR1 is DFQATT and CDR2 is SNEGSKA in the germline V gene (reference sequence). In DNA form, the CDR3 reads TGCAGTGCTAGAATTAAGAATGGGGCCAACGTCCTGACTTTC. This gives the protein CSARIKNGANVLTF.

The chain employs TRBV7-2 and TRBJ2-3; 13 nucleotides line up with TRBD2. The CDR3 extends over 18 amino acids. V lost 2 bases and J lost 2; bases outside the gene matches: 7. Germline CDR1 SGHTA, CDR2 FQGNSA. The DNA of the CDR3 is TGTGCCAGCAGCTTAACTACTAGCGGGGGGGGGAACACAGATACGCAGTATTTT. Protein sequence: CASSLTTSGGGNTDTQYF.

The gene calls are TRBV13 and TRBJ2-3, with 8 nucleotides matching TRBD2. Germline assignment: CDR1 PRHDT and CDR2 FYEKMQ (reference sequence). V shed 5 bases and J 2 bases; nucleotides not matched to a gene: 9. The CDR3 is made up of 16 amino acids. CDR3 DNA sequence: TGTGCCAGCAGCCGCCCAAGTAGCGGGGTCACAGATACGCAGTATTTT. The encoded protein is CASSRPSSGVTDTQYF. The variable domain in full, completed from reference TRBV13 and TRBJ2-3, reads AAGVIQSPRHLIKEKRETATLKCYPIPRHDTVYWYQQGPGQDPQFLISFYEKMQSDKGSIPDRFSAQQFSDYHSELNMSSLELGDSALYFCASSRPSSGVTDTQYFGPGTRLTVL.

The chain joins TRBV3-1 to TRBJ1-1; D is perhaps TRBD1 (6 bases). The CDR3 spans 11 residues. Germline V CDR1 and CDR2: LGHDT, YNNKEL (reference sequence). V lost 8 bases to trimming and J lost 7 bases, with 11 bases between them. The CDR3 coding sequence is TGTGCCAGCGCGAGGGGGAGTGAAGCTTTCTTT. Its protein is CASARGSEAFF.

Only a few counts were recorded for this clonotype. The J gene is TRBJ1-5, the V gene TRBV7-8, with TRBD1 as a possible D gene (6 bases). The V end lost 5 bases, the J end lost 7 bases, and 24 bases lay between the germline ends. The germline V gene has CDR1 SGHVS and CDR2 FQNEAQ. The CDR3 is 17 amino acids. The CDR3, as DNA: TGTGCCAGCAGCAAATTCTCAGGGGACAAAATATACCAGCCCCAGCATTTT. Protein: CASSKFSGDKIYQPQHF.

The chain recombines TRBV5-1 with TRBJ2-3; 12 positions agree with TRBD2. The CDR3 totals 18 residues. Germline trimming cut 2 bases from V and 6 bases from J; bases unmatched to any gene: 13. CDR1 and CDR2 (germline): SGHRS, YFSETQ. CDR3 bases: TGCGCCAGCAGCTTCTTTCCTTTGGAGACTAGCGGGAGTGATACGCAGTATTTT. It codes for CASSFFPLETSGSDTQYF.

The rearrangement joins TRBV9 to TRBJ2-6; a possible D gene is TRBD2 (6 bases). V lost 0 bases and J lost 0, with 13 bases in between. This CDR3 region has 18 residues. Germline-derived CDR1 and CDR2 are SGDLS and YYNGEE. DNA for the CDR3: TGTGCCAGCAGCGTAGGCGGGACGATCCCCTCTGGGGCCAACGTCCTGACTTTC. It encodes CASSVGGTIPSGANVLTF.

As concerns this clonotype: Just one base apart from a much larger clone, this may be a read error. The V gene is TRBV12-3 or TRBV12-4, the J gene TRBJ2-1, with unresolved D. The CDR3 runs to 11 residues. The CDR3 protein is CVSSHNNEQFF. CDR3 sequence (DNA): TGTGTCAGCAGCCATAACAATGAGCAGTTCTTC.

The chain links TRBV13 to TRBJ1-1, with unresolved D. Germline values: CDR1 PRHDT, CDR2 FYEKMQ (reference sequence). The length of the CDR3 is 11 residues. Trimming pared 3 bases from V and 10 bases from J, leaving 9 bases between. The CDR3 DNA is TGTGCCAGCAGCTTGGCGAGAGGAGCTTTCTTT. The encoded protein is CASSLARGAFF.

The chain links TRBV6-2 or TRBV6-3 to TRBJ1-1; possible D gene TRBD1, 6 bases. Germline-derived CDR1 and CDR2 are MNHEY and SVGEGT. The CDR3 contains 14 residues. The ends were cut back, 6 bases at V and 4 bases at J, with 15 bases in the middle. The CDR3 DNA reads TGTGCCAGCAGCCTATACAGGGCGACCACTGAAGCTTTCTTT. Translating it yields CASSLYRATTEAFF.

The genes are TRBV7-2 and TRBJ2-7, with 9 nucleotides matching TRBD1. Trimming removed 5 bases from V and 6 bases from J; junction bases left unmatched: 8. Germline values: CDR1 SGHTA, CDR2 FQGNSA. This CDR3 has 14 amino acids. CDR3 in amino acids: CASSTLQGAGEQYF. Here the CDR3 DNA reads TGTGCCAGCAGCACCCTACAGGGGGCGGGCGAGCAGTACTTC.

This sequence joins TRBV29-1 and TRBJ2-5; D remains ambiguous. Trimming shortened V by 5 bases and J by 4 bases, and 8 bases separated the two germline ends. Germline values: CDR1 SQVTM, CDR2 ANQGSEA. This CDR3 is 11 amino acids long. CDR3 in DNA: TGCAGCGTTAAGGTCGGAGAGACCCAGTACTTC. This gives the protein CSVKVGETQYF.

The sample holds many counts of this clonotype. The V call is TRBV29-1, the J call TRBJ2-7, with a possible D match to TRBD2 (6 bases). V was trimmed by 7 bases and J by 3 bases, leaving 13 bases between them. CDR1 and CDR2 (germline): SQVTM, ANQGSEA. The CDR3 spans 12 residues. The CDR3 coding sequence is TGCAGCGGGGGGGACGGAGACTACGAGCAGTACTTC. It is translated as CSGGDGDYEQYF.

This clonotype was counted a few times. This chain links TRBV28 with TRBJ2-7, with 14 positions matching TRBD2. V lost 7 bases, J lost 7 bases, and 12 bases stayed unmatched. The V gene's germline CDR1 is MDHEN and CDR2 SYDVKM. CDR3 length equals 16 residues. The CDR3 reads CASNQGTSGSLNEQYF. The CDR3 DNA follows: TGTGCCAGCAACCAAGGGACTAGCGGGAGTCTAAATGAGCAGTACTTC.

As regards this clonotype: One end of the junction varies from germline; a read error may be responsible. The chain uses TRBV29-1 and TRBJ1-2, with D unresolved. Germline CDR1 and CDR2: SQVTM and ANQGSEA. This CDR3 comprises 13 residues. DNA of the CDR3: TGCAGCGTTGAAGATCTCGAGAACTATGTCTACACCTTC. Amino acids: CSVEDLENYVYTF. Using reference TRBV29-1 and TRBJ1-2 for the parts outside the CDR3, the full variable domain is SAVISQKPSRDICQRGTSLTIQCQVDSQVTMMFWYRQQPGQSLTLIATANQGSEATYESGFVIDKFPISRPNLTFSTLTVSNMSPEDSSIYLCSVEDLENYVYTFGSGTRLTVV.

DNA of the CDR3: TGTGCCAGCAGCGCCACTAGCGGGGGCCTTCAAGAGACCCAGTACTTC. It encodes CASSATSGGLQETQYF. The J gene is TRBJ2-5, the V gene TRBV9, with TRBD2 matching over 11 bases. Germline loops: CDR1 SGDLS, CDR2 YYNGEE. V lost 3 bases and J lost 2; bases outside the gene matches: 6. The CDR3 has 16 residues.